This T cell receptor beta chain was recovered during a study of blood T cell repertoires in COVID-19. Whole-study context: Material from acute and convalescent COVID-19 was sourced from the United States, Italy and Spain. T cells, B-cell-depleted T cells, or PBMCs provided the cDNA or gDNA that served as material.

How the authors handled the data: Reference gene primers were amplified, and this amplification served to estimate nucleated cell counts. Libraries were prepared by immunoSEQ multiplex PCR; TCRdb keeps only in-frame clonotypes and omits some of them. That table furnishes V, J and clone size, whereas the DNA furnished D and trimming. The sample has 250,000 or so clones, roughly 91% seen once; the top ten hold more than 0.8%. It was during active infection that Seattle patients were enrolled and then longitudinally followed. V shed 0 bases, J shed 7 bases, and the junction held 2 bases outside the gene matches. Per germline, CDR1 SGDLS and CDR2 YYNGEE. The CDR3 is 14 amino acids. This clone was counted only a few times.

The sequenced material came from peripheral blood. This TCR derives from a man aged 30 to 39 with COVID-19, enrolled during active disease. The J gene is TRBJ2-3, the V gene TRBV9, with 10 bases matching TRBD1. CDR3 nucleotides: TGTGCCAGCAGCGTAGAGGGACAGGGGTATACGCAGTATTTT. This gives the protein CASSVEGQGYTQYF.